This TCR beta chain comes out of a study of blood T cells in healthy people across ages. This clonotype has a handful of counts. Its antigen is undetermined. Sample-barcoded 5' priming and a J-beta primer mix drove a second PCR of 7 to 11 cycles. A template-switch adaptor that had 12 random nucleotides put a tag on each cDNA molecule. Each single sample gave us at least 3 million CDR3-containing paired-end reads. TCRdb re-analysed the 5' RACE reads in MiXCR, keeping a single row per CDR3 protein. The data contain some 1,800,000 distinct CDR3 sequences, 30% to 40% of them seen just once; the ten biggest clones take up 23%. Notes on the study in general: Diversity of TCR beta correlated strongly with naive T cell percentage.

Each donor's blood draw was roughly 10 milliliters of peripheral blood. Germline V gives CDR1 SGHVS, CDR2 FNYEAQ. The CDR3 runs 14 residues. The V end was cut by 2 bases, the J end by 6 bases, with 13 bases between. The TCR sequence derives from a human donor in good health. The rearrangement uses TRBV7-6 and TRBJ1-2; weak D call: TRBD1 (5 bases). Sample: blood. In DNA, the CDR3 is TGTGCCAGCAGCTTACGTGGGGCTTCCAATGGCTACACCTTC. Translated: CASSLRGASNGYTF.